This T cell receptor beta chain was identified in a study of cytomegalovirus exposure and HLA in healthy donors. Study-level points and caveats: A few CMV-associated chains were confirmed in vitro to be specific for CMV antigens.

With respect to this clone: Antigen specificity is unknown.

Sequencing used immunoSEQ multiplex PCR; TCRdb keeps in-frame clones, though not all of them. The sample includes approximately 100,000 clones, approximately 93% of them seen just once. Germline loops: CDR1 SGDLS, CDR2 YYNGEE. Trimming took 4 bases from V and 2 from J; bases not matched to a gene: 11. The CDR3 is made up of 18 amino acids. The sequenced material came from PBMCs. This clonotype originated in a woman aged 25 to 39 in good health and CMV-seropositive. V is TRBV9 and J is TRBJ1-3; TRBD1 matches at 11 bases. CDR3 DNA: TGTGCCAGCAGCCCTGGACAGGGGGCGTTGGGTCCTGGAAACACCATATATTTT. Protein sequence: CASSPGQGALGPGNTIYF.